The 19 T cell receptor beta chains given below trace back to one sample, sequenced in a study of post-analysis software for immune sequencing data. Points from the study as a whole: Compared with controls, patients had more of roughly five TRBV segments, including TRBV5-6, TRBV5-1 and TRBV20-1.

cDNA libraries for TCR beta contained unique molecular identifiers. In TCRdb, the PCR reads were re-called with MiXCR into one record per CDR3 protein. The sample records fewer than 900,000 distinct CDR3 sequences, 46% being singletons. Their cognate antigens are unknown. The sequenced sample consisted of blood. The receptor source for this set is a girl between 5 and 17 years old with multiple sclerosis.

The gene calls are TRBV29-1 and TRBJ2-1; TRBD1 is a possible D gene (5 bases). The length of the CDR3 is 14 residues. V was cut by 6 bases and J by 8 bases, with 20 bases left in between. CDR1 and CDR2 (germline): SQVTM, ANQGSEA. CDR3 DNA: TGCAGCGTCCTGGGGCTTAACCTGGGCCATGAGCAGTTCTTC. Protein sequence: CSVLGLNLGHEQFF.

This chain links TRBV9 with TRBJ2-1, with 9 bases aligning to TRBD2. This CDR3 contains 15 residues. The J segment lost 7 bases and the V segment lost 3 bases, leaving 8 bases of the junction unmatched. Germline V lookup: CDR1 SGDLS, CDR2 YYNGEE. The chain's CDR3 is CASSAGLAGRNEQFF. In DNA form, the CDR3 reads TGTGCCAGCAGCGCAGGGCTAGCGGGACGGAATGAGCAGTTCTTC.

This clonotype was detected only a few times. The chain couples TRBV7-9 to TRBJ2-3; 14 positions agree with TRBD2. V lost 5 bases to trimming and J lost 5 bases; unmatched junction nucleotides: 9. The germline V gene encodes CDR1 SEHNR and CDR2 FQNEAQ (reference sequence). The CDR3 runs 17 residues. CDR3 in amino acids: CASSAPGLAGGGDTQYF. CDR3 sequence (DNA): TGTGCCAGCAGCGCCCCCGGACTAGCGGGAGGAGGAGATACGCAGTATTTT.

This clonotype was picked up a small number of times. The genes are TRBV7-9 and TRBJ2-1, with 9 positions matching TRBD2. Per germline, CDR1 SEHNR and CDR2 FQNEAQ (reference sequence). The CDR3 sequence is 17 residues long. Trimming cost V 5 bases and J 0 bases; bases outside gene matches: 8. The DNA of the CDR3 is TGTGCCAGCAGCCCGGGGGATAGCGGGAGCTCCTACAATGAGCAGTTCTTC. Its translation: CASSPGDSGSSYNEQFF.

The chain couples TRBV29-1 to TRBJ2-3; D is perhaps TRBD1 (6 bases). Germline CDR1 and CDR2: SQVTM and ANQGSEA. Trimming left V 6 bases short and J 6 bases short, with 10 bases between. This CDR3 has 11 amino acids. In DNA, the CDR3 is TGCAGCGTCCAGGGGTCGGATACGCAGTATTTT. Translated: CSVQGSDTQYF.

As to this clonotype: The CDR3 carries no conserved terminal phenylalanine or tryptophan, so it likely arises from a read error. The J gene is TRBJ2-1, the V gene TRBV24-1, with a weak D call TRBD1 (6 bases). The V and J ends lost 9 bases and 8 bases respectively, with 25 bases between them. From germline, CDR1 is KGHDR and CDR2 SFDVKD. This CDR3 spans 16 amino acids. In nucleotides, the CDR3 is TGTGCCACCCTGCATGCGTACAGGGATCTAGTCGATGAGCAGTTCTTA. It specifies CATLHAYRDLVDEQFL.

This clonotype showed up just once. This chain uses TRBV7-9 with TRBJ2-4; 7 bases map to TRBD1. The J call may be faulty, since TRBJ2-7 better matches the DNA end. Germline V gene lookup returns CDR1 SEHNR and CDR2 FQNEAQ (reference sequence). The CDR3 sequence is 15 residues long. The CDR3 reads CASSPNRGSYYEQYF. The CDR3 nucleotides are TGTGCCAGCAGCCCGAACAGGGGATCATACTACGAGCAGTACTTC.

The chain couples TRBV12-3 or TRBV12-4 to TRBJ2-5, with TRBD2 matching over 12 bases. The J call may be in error: the DNA end matches TRBJ2-7 better. This CDR3 has 15 residues. CDR3 amino acids: CASSPWTSGKYEQYF. CDR3 in DNA: TGTGCCAGCAGTCCGTGGACTAGCGGGAAGTACGAGCAGTACTTC.

CDR3 in amino acids: CASGLDWTGATYEQYF. The CDR3, as DNA: TGTGCTAGTGGTTTGGACTGGACAGGGGCTACCTACGAGCAGTACTTC. The chain has TRBV12-5 and TRBJ2-7, with 9 bases matching TRBD1. The V gene's germline CDR1 is LGHNT and CDR2 FRNRAP. The CDR3 extends over 16 amino acids. V shed 1 base and J 2 bases; nucleotides not matched to a gene: 6.

The chain combines TRBV29-1 with TRBJ2-3, with 7 bases matching TRBD2. The junction had 10 bases not matched to a gene; V was cut back by 4 bases and J by 6 bases. From germline, CDR1 is SQVTM and CDR2 ANQGSEA. There are 14 residues in the CDR3. The CDR3 DNA follows: TGCAGCGTTGGGTCCAGCGGGGCCTGGGATACGCAGTATTTT. Protein sequence: CSVGSSGAWDTQYF.

The chain joins TRBV6-1 to TRBJ2-1; 11 bases line up with TRBD2. The J call may be mistaken, given a closer DNA end match to TRBJ2-7. This CDR3 is 15 amino acids long. Germline V CDR1 and CDR2: MNHNS, SASEGT. CDR3 residues: CASSEVAGGVYEQYF. CDR3 bases: TGTGCCAGCAGTGAAGTAGCGGGAGGGGTGTACGAGCAGTACTTC.

The chain couples TRBV3-1 to TRBJ1-2; TRBD1 agrees at 8 bases. CDR1 LGHDT and CDR2 YNNKEL come from the germline V gene (reference sequence). There are 16 residues in the CDR3. After removal of 0 bases from V and 4 bases from J, the junction contained 7 bases not matched to a gene. CDR3 sequence: CASSQDEAGGVYGYTF. In DNA, the CDR3 is TGTGCCAGCAGCCAAGATGAGGCAGGGGGCGTCTATGGCTACACCTTC.

This chain joins TRBV6-2 or TRBV6-3 and TRBJ1-5, with a weak D call TRBD1 (6 bases). V lost 7 bases and J 3 bases, leaving 10 bases between the germline ends. The CDR3 totals 13 residues. Looked up from germline, CDR1 is MNHEY and CDR2 is SVGEGT. Written as DNA, the CDR3 is TGTGCCAGCACAGGGGACATCAATCAGCCCCAGCATTTT. It translates to CASTGDINQPQHF.

This sequence joins TRBV20-1 and TRBJ1-2; D gene unclear. The CDR3 totals 15 residues. Trimming took 0 bases from V and 1 from J, leaving 12 bases between them. From germline, CDR1 is DFQATT and CDR2 SNEGSKA (reference sequence). The CDR3 here is CSARDSGNHNYGYTF. The CDR3 nucleotides read TGCAGTGCTAGAGATTCCGGAAACCATAACTATGGCTACACCTTC.

On this clonotype itself: The junction differs from germline at one of its ends, possibly a read error. This chain links TRBV11-2 with TRBJ2-1; 8 nucleotides line up with TRBD1. CDR1 and CDR2 (germline): SGHAT, FQNNGV. The CDR3 length is 14 residues. CDR3 DNA: TGTACCAGCGGAACAGGGGGCTCCTACAATGAGCAGTTCTTC. This encodes CTSGTGGSYNEQFF.

This clonotype was found a few times. The chain uses TRBV12-3 or TRBV12-4 and TRBJ2-5; weak D call: TRBD2 (6 bases). The V gene lost 3 bases and the J gene lost 3 bases, with 17 bases spanning the gap. CDR3 length equals 16 residues. The CDR3 region is CASSFGLRGIKETQYF. CDR3 DNA: TGTGCCAGCAGTTTTGGGTTACGGGGGATTAAAGAGACCCAGTACTTC.

The table lists this clonotype with many counts. The chain recombines TRBV9 with TRBJ2-1; 8 bases map to TRBD2. The V segment lost 4 bases and the J segment 3 bases; nucleotides outside the gene matches: 3. Germline lookup yields CDR1 SGDLS and CDR2 YYNGEE. This CDR3 has 14 residues. The CDR3 DNA sequence: TGTGCCAGCAGCCCGAGCGGGGGCTACAATGAGCAGTTCTTC. It yields the protein CASSPSGGYNEQFF. Variable domain in full (rest from reference TRBV9 and TRBJ2-1): DSGVTQTPKHLITATGQRVTLRCSPRSGDLSVYWYQQSLDQGLQFLIQYYNGEERAKGNILERFSAQQFPDLHSELNLSSLELGDSALYFCASSPSGGYNEQFFGPGTRLTVL.

The table lists this clonotype with a few counts. The chain uses TRBV7-2 and TRBJ2-1; 9 positions match TRBD1. The CDR3 extends over 19 amino acids. J gave up 6 bases and V 4 bases, and 19 bases lay outside the gene matches. Germline CDR1 reads SGHTA; CDR2 reads FQGNSA. CDR3 in DNA: TGTGCCAGCAGCTCATCTTCGTCTCCTGGACAGGGGTCAATCAATGAGCAGTTCTTC. It yields the protein CASSSSSSPGQGSINEQFF.

A few counts support this clonotype. The chain links TRBV11-2 to TRBJ1-2; 7 nucleotides match TRBD1. Germline CDR1 is SGHAT and CDR2 is FQNNGV. V lost 5 bases to trimming and J lost 5 bases; unmatched junction nucleotides: 17. The CDR3 consists of 17 residues. The CDR3 loop is CASSKPPGQPSFYGYTF. For the CDR3, the DNA is TGTGCCAGCAGCAAACCCCCGGGACAGCCCTCCTTTTATGGCTACACCTTC.